The 16 T cell receptor beta chains below were found in one sample sequenced in a study of blood T cell repertoires in COVID-19. Only in-frame clones appear in the TCRdb table, and some are missing; sequencing was by immunoSEQ multiplex PCR. Of fewer than 75,000 clones in the sample, 79% were seen once. Source material: peripheral blood. The receptors were gathered from a man between 60 and 75 years old with acute or convalescent COVID-19.

This chain joins TRBV7-8 and TRBJ2-1; 7 positions agree with TRBD2. CDR3 length: 15 amino acids. V dropped 4 bases and J dropped 5; count of bases not matched to a gene: 8. Germline CDR1 SGHVS, CDR2 FQNEAQ. The CDR3: CASSSRQAGDNEQFF. The DNA for the CDR3 is TGTGCCAGCAGCTCAAGGCAGGCGGGGGACAATGAGCAGTTCTTC.

The chain carries TRBV14 and TRBJ1-2; D remains ambiguous. Germline V CDR1 and CDR2: SGHDN, FVKESK. V was shortened by 1 base and J by 8 bases, with 20 bases between the two germline ends. This CDR3 region has 16 residues. The CDR3 nucleotides read TGTGCCAGCAGCCAAGGCTCCGGTGGAGGGCTGAGAGGCTACACCTTC. It yields the protein CASSQGSGGGLRGYTF.

This chain connects TRBV5-1 to TRBJ2-1; D is uncertain. This CDR3 comprises 13 residues. Germline V gene data show CDR1 as SGHRS and CDR2 as YFSETQ. The V end lost 1 base, the J end lost 5 bases, and 7 bases lay between the germline ends. The CDR3 coding sequence is TGCGCCAGCAGCTTGCAAAGCCACAATGAGCAGTTCTTC. Translating it yields CASSLQSHNEQFF.

The chain has TRBV30 and TRBJ1-6; tentative D call: TRBD1 (5 bases). The V gene lost 4 bases and the J gene lost 14 bases, with 18 bases spanning the gap. Germline lookup yields CDR1 GTSNPN and CDR2 SVGIG (reference sequence). The CDR3 is 13 residues long. The CDR3 region is CAWTGHTGGALHF. DNA for the CDR3: TGTGCCTGGACTGGACACACGGGCGGAGCCCTCCACTTT.

The chain employs TRBV19 and TRBJ1-4; 7 positions match TRBD1. This CDR3 spans 16 amino acids. Germline V gene lookup returns CDR1 LNHDA and CDR2 SQIVND (reference sequence). The V segment lost 2 bases and the J segment 5 bases; nucleotides outside the gene matches: 8. The CDR3 spells CASSIRPAGGNEKLFF. In nucleotides, the CDR3 is TGTGCCAGTAGTATAAGGCCGGCAGGGGGGAATGAAAAACTGTTTTTT.

This clone occurred once. The chain employs TRBV12-3 or TRBV12-4 and TRBJ1-1; D not resolved. Trimming took 5 bases from V and 5 from J, leaving 9 bases between them. The CDR3 runs 12 residues. The CDR3 spells CASSDLGTEAFF. CDR3 in DNA: TGTGCCAGCAGTGACTTGGGTACTGAAGCTTTCTTT.

This chain links TRBV18 with TRBJ1-5; D not resolved. The V gene's germline CDR1 is KGHSH and CDR2 LQKENI. The CDR3 is 13 residues long. V lost 4 bases, J lost 6 bases, and 10 bases lay in between. Written as DNA, the CDR3 is TGTGCCAGCTCACGGGGAGAGGGTCAGCCCCAGCATTTT. Translation: CASSRGEGQPQHF.

This sequence joins TRBV5-1 and TRBJ1-3; D unresolved. Deletions cut 1 base from V and 0 bases from J, with 5 bases between. CDR1 is SGHRS, CDR2 YFSETQ, per germline. This CDR3 comprises 14 residues. The CDR3 coding sequence is TGCGCCAGCAGCTTGTCTAGCTCTGGAAACACCATATATTTT. This sequence encodes CASSLSSSGNTIYF. Using reference TRBV5-1 and TRBJ1-3 for the parts outside the CDR3, the full variable domain is KAGVTQTPRYLIKTRGQQVTLSCSPISGHRSVSWYQQTPGQGLQFLFEYFSETQRNKGNFPGRFSGRQFSNSRSEMNVSTLELGDSALYLCASSLSSSGNTIYFGEGSWLTVV.

The chain couples TRBV5-1 to TRBJ1-1; 9 bases align to TRBD1. The V gene end was trimmed by 3 bases and the J gene end by 7 bases; junction bases not matched to a gene: 7. Germline V gene sequence: CDR1 SGHRS, CDR2 YFSETQ. The CDR3 has 14 amino acids. CDR3 DNA: TGCGCCAGCAGCTGGGACAGGGCTAAGAATGAAGCTTTCTTT. Protein sequence: CASSWDRAKNEAFF.

This clone was counted only a few times. The gene calls are TRBV12-3 or TRBV12-4 and TRBJ2-1; TRBD1 might be the D (6 bases). V dropped 6 bases and J dropped 16 bases, with 16 bases sitting between them. The CDR3 extends over 11 amino acids. CDR3 amino acids: CASRHNREEFF. As DNA, the CDR3 is TGTGCCAGCAGACACAACAGGGAAGAATTCTTC.

J is TRBJ2-1 and V is TRBV24-1, with 7 bases matching TRBD1. The V and J ends lost 8 bases and 5 bases, in that order; junction bases with no gene match: 5. The CDR3 length is 13 residues. Germline lookup yields CDR1 KGHDR and CDR2 SFDVKD. The CDR3 nucleotides are TGTGCCACCATTGGACAGGCAGACAATGAGCAGTTCTTC. This translates into CATIGQADNEQFF.

In its sample, this clone was seen a few times. This chain links TRBV28 with TRBJ2-1; D possibly corresponds to TRBD1 (5 bases). The CDR3 loop spans 17 amino acids. Per germline, CDR1 MDHEN and CDR2 SYDVKM. The V gene lost 9 bases and the J gene lost 0 bases, with 21 bases spanning the gap. The CDR3 protein is CASPPRARVSSYNEQFF. In DNA form, the CDR3 reads TGTGCCAGTCCCCCTCGAGCCAGGGTAAGCTCCTACAATGAGCAGTTCTTC.

The chain couples TRBV11-2 to TRBJ1-4, with 7 positions matching TRBD1. The CDR3 contains 19 residues. The germline gives CDR1 SGHAT, CDR2 FQNNGV. With 4 bases clipped from V and 0 bases from J, the junction kept 14 bases outside the gene matches. DNA for the CDR3: TGTGCCAGCAGCTCGATAGGGGGCCCGACCTCTACAACTAATGAAAAACTGTTTTTT. It yields the protein CASSSIGGPTSTTNEKLFF. The variable domain in full, with the rest retrieved from reference TRBV11-2 and TRBJ1-4, is EAGVAQSPRYKIIEKRQSVAFWCNPISGHATLYWYQQILGQGPKLLIQFQNNGVVDDSQLPKDRFSAERLKGVDSTLKIQPAKLEDSAVYLCASSSIGGPTSTTNEKLFFGSGTQLSVL.

The J gene is TRBJ1-4, the V gene TRBV7-9, with 10 bases lining up with TRBD1. CDR3 length: 17 residues. Looked up from germline, CDR1 is SEHNR and CDR2 is FQNEAQ (reference sequence). The V segment lost 3 bases and the J segment 3 bases; nucleotides outside the gene matches: 7. CDR3 sequence: CASSLRQGASANEKLFF. For the CDR3, the DNA is TGTGCCAGCAGCTTGCGACAGGGGGCTAGCGCTAATGAAAAACTGTTTTTT.

The rearrangement links TRBV5-6 to TRBJ1-1; D gene uncertain. This CDR3 region has 13 residues. Germline-derived CDR1 and CDR2 are SGHDT and YYEEEE. V lost 1 base and J 0 bases, leaving 4 bases between the germline ends. The CDR3 DNA reads TGTGCCAGCAGCTTGACAGTGAACACTGAAGCTTTCTTT. Amino acids: CASSLTVNTEAFF.

This chain joins TRBV6-6 and TRBJ1-1; D is unclear. Germline values: CDR1 MNHNY, CDR2 SVGAGI (reference sequence). The CDR3 sequence is 12 residues long. V was pared by 5 bases and J by 2 bases, with 6 bases between. CDR3 amino acids: CASSGTNTEAFF. For the CDR3, the DNA is TGTGCCAGCAGTGGCACAAACACTGAAGCTTTCTTT.